The following is a T cell receptor beta chain sequence with its context. Data came from immunoSEQ multiplex PCR; TCRdb stores just in-frame clones and leaves some out. The sample records 2 million to 2.5 million clones, nearly 97% being singletons. Germline assignment: CDR1 LNHNV and CDR2 YYDKDF (reference sequence). CDR3 length: 15 residues. V was shortened by 0 bases and J by 3 bases, with 11 bases between the two germline ends. The entry originates in a study of shared clonotypes between healthy human individuals. The chain employs TRBV15 and TRBJ1-2, with D unclear. The clonotype originates from a man aged 18 to 29 in good health. Sequenced sample: naive CD4+ T cells sorted from blood. The subset here: CD45RA+ positively selected. The CDR3 reads CATSRDPGSDYGYTF. CDR3 bases: TGTGCCACCAGCAGAGATCCCGGATCTGACTATGGCTACACCTTC.